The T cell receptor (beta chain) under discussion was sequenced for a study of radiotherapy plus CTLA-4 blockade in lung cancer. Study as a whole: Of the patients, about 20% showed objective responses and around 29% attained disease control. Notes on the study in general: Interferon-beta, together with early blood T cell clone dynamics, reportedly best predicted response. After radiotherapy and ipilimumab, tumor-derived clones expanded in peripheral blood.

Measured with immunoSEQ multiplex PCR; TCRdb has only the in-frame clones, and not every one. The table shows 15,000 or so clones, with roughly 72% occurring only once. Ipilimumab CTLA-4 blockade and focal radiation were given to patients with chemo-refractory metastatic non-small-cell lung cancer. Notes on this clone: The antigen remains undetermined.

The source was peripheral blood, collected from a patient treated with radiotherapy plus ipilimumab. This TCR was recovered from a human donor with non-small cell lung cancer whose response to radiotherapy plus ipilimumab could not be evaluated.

In nucleotides, the CDR3 is TGTGCCAGCAGCCAGACAGGGAAACTAGAAGCTTTCTTT. It is translated as CASSQTGKLEAFF. The chain couples TRBV14 to TRBJ1-1; TRBD1 matches 7 bases. The V gene end was trimmed by 3 bases and the J gene end by 8 bases; junction bases not matched to a gene: 6. Germline CDR1 is SGHDN and CDR2 is FVKESK. The CDR3 runs to 13 residues.